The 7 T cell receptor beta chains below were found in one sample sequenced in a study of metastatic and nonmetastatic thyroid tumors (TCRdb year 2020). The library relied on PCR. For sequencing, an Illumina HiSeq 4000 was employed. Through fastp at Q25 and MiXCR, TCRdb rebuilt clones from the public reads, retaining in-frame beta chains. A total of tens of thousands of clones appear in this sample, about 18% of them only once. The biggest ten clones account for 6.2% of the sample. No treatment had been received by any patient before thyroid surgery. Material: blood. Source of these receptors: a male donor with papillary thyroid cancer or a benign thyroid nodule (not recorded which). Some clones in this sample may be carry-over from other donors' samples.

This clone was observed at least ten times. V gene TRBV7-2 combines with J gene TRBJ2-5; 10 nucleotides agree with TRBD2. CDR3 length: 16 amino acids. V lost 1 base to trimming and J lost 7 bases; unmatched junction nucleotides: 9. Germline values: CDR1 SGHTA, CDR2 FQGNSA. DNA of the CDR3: TGTGCCAGCAGCTTAGGTGGAGCGGGGGGGCGAGGGACCCAGTACTTC. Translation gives CASSLGGAGGRGTQYF. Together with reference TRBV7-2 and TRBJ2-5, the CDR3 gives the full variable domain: GAGVSQSPSNKVTEKGKDVELRCDPISGHTALYWYRQSLGQGLEFLIYFQGNSAPDKSGLPSDRFSAERTGGSVSTLTIQRTQQEDSAVYLCASSLGGAGGRGTQYFGPGTRLLVL.

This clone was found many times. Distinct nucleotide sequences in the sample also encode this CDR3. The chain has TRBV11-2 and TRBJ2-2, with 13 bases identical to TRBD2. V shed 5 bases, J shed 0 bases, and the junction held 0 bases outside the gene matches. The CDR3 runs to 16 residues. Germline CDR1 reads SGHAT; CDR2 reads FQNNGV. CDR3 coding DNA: TGTGCCAGCAGCGGACTAGCGGGAGCGAACACCGGGGAGCTGTTTTTT. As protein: CASSGLAGANTGELFF.

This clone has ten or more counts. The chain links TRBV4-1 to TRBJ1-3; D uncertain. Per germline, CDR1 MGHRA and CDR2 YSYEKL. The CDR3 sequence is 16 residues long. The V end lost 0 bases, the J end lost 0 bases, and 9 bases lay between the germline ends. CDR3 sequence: CASSQDAGSSGNTIYF. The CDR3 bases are TGCGCCAGCAGCCAAGACGCTGGAAGCTCTGGAAACACCATATATTTT.

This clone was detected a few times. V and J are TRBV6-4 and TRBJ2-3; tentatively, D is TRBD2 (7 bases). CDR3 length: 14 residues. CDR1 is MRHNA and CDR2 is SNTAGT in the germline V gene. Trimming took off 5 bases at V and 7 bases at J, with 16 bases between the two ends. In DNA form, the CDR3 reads TGTGCCAGCAGTTCTGGGGGGGCTTCGTATACGCAGTATTTT. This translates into CASSSGGASYTQYF.

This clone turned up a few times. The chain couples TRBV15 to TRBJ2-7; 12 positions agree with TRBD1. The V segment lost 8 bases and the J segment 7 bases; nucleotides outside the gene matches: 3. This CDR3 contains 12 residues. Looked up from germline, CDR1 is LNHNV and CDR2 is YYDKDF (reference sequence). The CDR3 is CATGTGGGEQYF. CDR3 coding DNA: TGTGCCACCGGGACAGGGGGCGGGGAGCAGTACTTC. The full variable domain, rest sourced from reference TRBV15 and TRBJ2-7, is DAMVIQNPRYQVTQFGKPVTLSCSQTLNHNVMYWYQQKSSQAPKLLFHYYDKDFNNEADTPDNFQSRRPNTSFCFLDIRSPGLGDTAMYLCATGTGGGEQYFGPGTRLTVT.

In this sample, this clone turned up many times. In DNA, the CDR3 is TGCGCCAGCAGTCCTGCGGGGGTCCCGGGGCAGTTCTTC. Translating gives CASSPAGVPGQFF. The chain has TRBV10-1 and TRBJ2-1; 7 positions match TRBD2. The CDR3 is 13 amino acids. Trimming at V came to 5 bases and at J to 12 bases, leaving 10 bases not matched to a gene. Per the germline V gene, CDR1 is WNHNN and CDR2 is SYGVQD (reference sequence).

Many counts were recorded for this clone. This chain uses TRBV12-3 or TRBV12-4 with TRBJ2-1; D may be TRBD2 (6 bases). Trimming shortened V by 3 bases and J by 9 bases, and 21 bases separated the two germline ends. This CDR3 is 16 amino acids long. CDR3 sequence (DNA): TGTGCCAGCAGTTTTTGGTTAGGAGGGTCGGTAGGTGAGCAGTTCTTC. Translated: CASSFWLGGSVGEQFF.